Sequencing of this TCR beta chain was carried out in a study of blood T cells in healthy people across ages. Study-level points and caveats: Long-lived donors carried more naive CD4+ cells and greater diversity than aged donors. Bulk PBMC profiling left naive and antigen-experienced comparisons inconclusive.

This CDR3 has 12 residues. Deletions cut 6 bases from V and 0 bases from J, with 8 bases between. CDR1 DFQATT and CDR2 SNEGSKA come from the germline V gene (reference sequence). Concerning this clonotype: The antigen is unknown.

The sample providers were healthy Caucasian people from Russia, aged about 6 to 90. Primers used in a second PCR of about 6 to 11 cycles were a sample-barcoded 5' primer and a J-beta primer mix. From the 5' RACE reads, TCRdb called clonotypes with MiXCR, one entry per CDR3 protein. This sample has some 670,000 distinct CDR3 sequences, with 40% to 65% found just once. The V call is TRBV20-1, the J call TRBJ2-5, with D perhaps TRBD2 (5 bases). The sample taken for sequencing was blood. This clonotype was sampled from a woman older than 75 in good health. CDR3 coding DNA: TGCAGTGCCGGACTTTACCAAGAGACCCAGTACTTC. Amino acid sequence: CSAGLYQETQYF.